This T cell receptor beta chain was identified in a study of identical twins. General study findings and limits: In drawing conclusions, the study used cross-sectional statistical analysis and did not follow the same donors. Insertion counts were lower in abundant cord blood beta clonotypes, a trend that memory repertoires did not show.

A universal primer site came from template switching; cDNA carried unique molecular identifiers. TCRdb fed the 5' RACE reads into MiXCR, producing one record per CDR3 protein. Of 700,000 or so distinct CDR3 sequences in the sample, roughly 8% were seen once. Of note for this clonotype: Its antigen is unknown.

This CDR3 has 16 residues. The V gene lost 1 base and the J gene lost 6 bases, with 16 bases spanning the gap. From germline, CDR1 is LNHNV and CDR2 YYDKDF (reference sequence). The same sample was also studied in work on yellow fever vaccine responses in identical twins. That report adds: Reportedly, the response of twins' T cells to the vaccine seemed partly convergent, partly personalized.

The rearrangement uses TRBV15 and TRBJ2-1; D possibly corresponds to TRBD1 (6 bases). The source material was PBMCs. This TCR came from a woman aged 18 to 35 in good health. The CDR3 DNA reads TGTGCCACCAGCAGAGGTACACAGGGTCGAGGCAATGAGCAGTTCTTC. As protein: CATSRGTQGRGNEQFF.